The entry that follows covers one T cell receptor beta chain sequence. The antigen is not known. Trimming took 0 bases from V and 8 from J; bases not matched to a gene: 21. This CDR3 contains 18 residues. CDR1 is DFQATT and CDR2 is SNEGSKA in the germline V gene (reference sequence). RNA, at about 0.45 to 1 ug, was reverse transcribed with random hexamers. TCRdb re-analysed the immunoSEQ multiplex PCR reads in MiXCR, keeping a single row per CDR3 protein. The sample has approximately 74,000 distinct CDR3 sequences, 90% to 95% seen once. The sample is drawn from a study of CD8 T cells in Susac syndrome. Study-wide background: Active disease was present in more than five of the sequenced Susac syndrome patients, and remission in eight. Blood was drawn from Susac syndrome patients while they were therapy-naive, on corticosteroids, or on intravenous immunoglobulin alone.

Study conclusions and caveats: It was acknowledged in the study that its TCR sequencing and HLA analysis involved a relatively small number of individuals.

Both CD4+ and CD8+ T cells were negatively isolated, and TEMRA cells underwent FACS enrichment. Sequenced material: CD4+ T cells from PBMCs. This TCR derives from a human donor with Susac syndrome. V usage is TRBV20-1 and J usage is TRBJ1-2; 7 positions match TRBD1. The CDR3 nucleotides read TGCAGTGCTAGAGATCGTAGGAGGTGGGGACAGATGATAGGGGGCTACACCTTC. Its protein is CSARDRRRWGQMIGGYTF.